This T cell receptor beta chain was captured in a study of blood T cell repertoires in COVID-19. The wider study: PBMCs, B-cell-depleted T cells, or T cells provided the cDNA or gDNA that made up the material.

The CDR3 has 12 residues. Germline V gene data show CDR1 as GTSNPN and CDR2 as SVGIG (reference sequence). Trimming removed 1 base from V and 6 bases from J, with 10 bases in between. The Seattle patients joined while their infection was active and were tracked longitudinally afterward. Authors' analysis steps: Estimation of nucleated cell counts was performed using reference gene primer amplification. The assay was immunoSEQ multiplex PCR, and TCRdb's table has in-frame clones only and misses some. That table supplies the V and J calls and clone size; D and trimming were determined from the DNA. The profile covers tens of thousands of clones, with 83% appearing a single time and approximately 6.9% taken by the ten largest.

The chain employs TRBV30 and TRBJ2-7; the D gene is possibly TRBD1 (5 bases). This TCR came from a man under 40 with COVID-19, enrolled during active disease. Sequenced input: peripheral blood. In nucleotides, the CDR3 is TGTGCCTGGAGTGAAATTCAGGGCGAGCAGTACTTC. Residues: CAWSEIQGEQYF.